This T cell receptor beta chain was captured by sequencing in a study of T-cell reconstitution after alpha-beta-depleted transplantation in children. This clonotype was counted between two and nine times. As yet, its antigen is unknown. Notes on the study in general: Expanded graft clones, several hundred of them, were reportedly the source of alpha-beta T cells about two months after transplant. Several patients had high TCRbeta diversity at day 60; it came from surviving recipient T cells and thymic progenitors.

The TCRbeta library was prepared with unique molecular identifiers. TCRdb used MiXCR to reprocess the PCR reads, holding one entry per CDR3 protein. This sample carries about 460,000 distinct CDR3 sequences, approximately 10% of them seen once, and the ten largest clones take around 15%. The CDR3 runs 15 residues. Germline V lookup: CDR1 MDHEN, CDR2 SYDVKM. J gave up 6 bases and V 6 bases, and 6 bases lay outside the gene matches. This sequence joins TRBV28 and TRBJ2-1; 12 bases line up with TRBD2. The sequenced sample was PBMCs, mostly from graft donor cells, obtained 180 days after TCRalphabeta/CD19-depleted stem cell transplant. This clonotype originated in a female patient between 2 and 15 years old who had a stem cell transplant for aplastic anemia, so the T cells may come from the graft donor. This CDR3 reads CASSQTSGSTNEQFF. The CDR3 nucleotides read TGTGCCAGCAGCCAGACTAGCGGGAGTACCAATGAGCAGTTCTTC.